The sequence of this T cell receptor beta chain was determined in a study of blood T cell repertoires in COVID-19. CDR3 length: 13 residues. J gave up 2 bases and V 6 bases, and 2 bases lay outside the gene matches. Germline V CDR1 and CDR2: LNHDA, SQIVND (reference sequence). Per the original methods: Nucleated cell counts were estimated from reference gene primer amplification. Method: immunoSEQ multiplex PCR; TCRdb's copy keeps in-frame clones and lacks some. From that table come the V and J calls and clone size; the DNA was used to work out D and trimming. Found here are 140,000 or so clones, 70% to 85% of them singletons; the top ten hold roughly 10%.

The sample taken for sequencing was peripheral blood. The chain combines TRBV19 with TRBJ2-3; TRBD1 matches at 7 bases. This receptor was identified in a man in his fifties or sixties with active or convalescent COVID-19. CDR3 DNA sequence: TGTGCCAGTAGGGGACAGCCCACAGATACGCAGTATTTT. This codes for CASRGQPTDTQYF. Using reference TRBV19 and TRBJ2-3 for the parts outside the CDR3, the full variable domain is DGGITQSPKYLFRKEGQNVTLSCEQNLNHDAMYWYRQDPGQGLRLIYYSQIVNDFQKGDIAEGYSVSREKKESFPLTVTSAQKNPTAFYLCASRGQPTDTQYFGPGTRLTVL.